The rows below give T cell receptor beta chains drawn from one sample of a study of T cells in Graves' hyperthyroidism and ophthalmopathy. TCRdb re-derived calls from the multiplex PCR reads in MiXCR, one entry per CDR3 protein. The data show a few hundred thousand distinct CDR3 sequences, about 16% seen once. Sample: blood. These receptor sequences come from a man aged 35 to 55 with Graves' hyperthyroidism. The CDR3 runs from the conserved cysteine through the conserved F or W. A D gene is named only where the DNA matches it firmly. Some rows mark clone size as missing; the rest say once, few, many or name a class of expanded clone.

clone size: -
V gene: TRBV15
D gene: TRBD2
J gene: TRBJ2-3
CDR3 protein: CATSRDPTSGSTDTQYF
CDR3 DNA: TGTGCCACCAGCAGAGATCCCACTAGCGGGTCCACAGATACGCAGTATTTT

clone size: many
V gene: TRBV30
D gene: TRBD2
J gene: TRBJ2-3
CDR3 protein: CAGRTSGGSRADTQYF
CDR3 DNA: TGTGCCGGAAGGACTAGCGGGGGGTCTCGGGCAGATACGCAGTATTTT

clone size: many
V gene: TRBV12-3/TRBV12-4
D gene: TRBD1
J gene: TRBJ2-7
CDR3 protein: CASSLARQGAREYF
CDR3 DNA: TGTGCCAGCAGTTTAGCCAGACAGGGGGCTAGGGAGTACTTC

clone size: many
V gene: TRBV13
D gene: TRBD2
J gene: TRBJ2-5
CDR3 protein: CASSFISGGTQETQYF
CDR3 DNA: TGTGCCAGCAGCTTTATCAGCGGGGGAACCCAAGAGACCCAGTACTTC

clone size: -
V gene: TRBV9
D gene: -
J gene: TRBJ1-3
CDR3 protein: CASSVGARTHSGNTIYF
CDR3 DNA: TGTGCCAGCAGCGTAGGGGCCCGAACCCACTCTGGAAACACCATATATTTT

clone size: many
V gene: TRBV7-2
D gene: -
J gene: TRBJ1-6
CDR3 protein: CASSLVGWDNSPLHF
CDR3 DNA: TGTGCCAGCAGCTTGGTAGGGTGGGATAATTCACCCCTCCACTTT

clone size: many
V gene: TRBV6-6
D gene: -
J gene: TRBJ1-2
CDR3 protein: CASSYGAGDYGYTF
CDR3 DNA: TGTGCCAGCAGTTACGGGGCAGGGGACTATGGCTACACCTTC

clone size: -
V gene: TRBV2
D gene: TRBD2
J gene: TRBJ2-1
CDR3 protein: CASSRLAGGRYVEQFF
CDR3 DNA: TGTGCCAGCAGCCGACTAGCGGGGGGGCGTTATGTTGAGCAGTTCTTC

clone size: many
V gene: TRBV6-1
D gene: TRBD1
J gene: TRBJ1-6
CDR3 protein: CASSTGTGASPLHF
CDR3 DNA: TGTGCCAGCAGTACCGGGACAGGGGCTTCACCCCTCCACTTT

clone size: few
V gene: TRBV6-1
D gene: -
J gene: TRBJ2-2
CDR3 protein: CASSLAGTSNGELFF
CDR3 DNA: TGTGCCAGCAGTTTAGCCGGGACAAGCAACGGGGAGCTGTTTTTT

clone size: many
V gene: TRBV20-1
D gene: TRBD2
J gene: TRBJ2-3
CDR3 protein: CSASFPSGGASDTQYF
CDR3 DNA: TGCAGTGCTAGTTTCCCTAGCGGGGGGGCTTCGGATACGCAGTATTTT

clone size: many
V gene: TRBV20-1
D gene: -
J gene: TRBJ2-1
CDR3 protein: CSAIGVSYNEQFF
CDR3 DNA: TGCAGTGCTATTGGGGTTTCCTACAATGAGCAGTTCTTC

clone size: many
V gene: TRBV28
D gene: -
J gene: TRBJ1-2
CDR3 protein: CASSSPGTMGYTF
CDR3 DNA: TGTGCCAGCAGCAGCCCCGGGACTATGGGCTACACCTTC

clone size: few
V gene: TRBV6-1
D gene: -
J gene: TRBJ2-1
CDR3 protein: CASSSQGGYYNEQFF
CDR3 DNA: TGTGCCAGCAGTTCTCAGGGGGGTTATTACAATGAGCAGTTCTTC

clone size: many
V gene: TRBV28
D gene: -
J gene: TRBJ1-5
CDR3 protein: CASSFWAALGQPQHF
CDR3 DNA: TGTGCCAGCAGTTTTTGGGCCGCACTCGGTCAGCCCCAGCATTTT

clone size: few
V gene: TRBV7-9
D gene: TRBD1
J gene: TRBJ2-5
CDR3 protein: CASSQSRGLTETQYF
CDR3 DNA: TGTGCCAGCAGCCAGTCCAGGGGGCTCACAGAGACCCAGTACTTC

clone size: few
V gene: TRBV30
D gene: TRBD1
J gene: TRBJ2-3
CDR3 protein: CAWSTGAATDTQYF
CDR3 DNA: TGTGCCTGGAGTACAGGGGCTGCCACAGATACGCAGTATTTT

clone size: -
V gene: TRBV6-1
D gene: TRBD1
J gene: TRBJ1-3
CDR3 protein: CASRDRDRGAGNTIYF
CDR3 DNA: TGTGCCAGCAGAGACCGGGACAGGGGCGCTGGAAACACCATATATTTT

clone size: -
V gene: TRBV29-1
D gene: -
J gene: TRBJ1-5
CDR3 protein: CSVASGVKNQPQHF
CDR3 DNA: TGCAGCGTTGCTAGCGGAGTTAAAAATCAGCCCCAGCATTTT

clone size: few
V gene: TRBV6-1
D gene: TRBD1
J gene: TRBJ1-2
CDR3 protein: CASRESGGDWDGYTF
CDR3 DNA: TGTGCCAGCAGGGAATCAGGGGGCGACTGGGATGGCTACACCTTC

clone size: many
V gene: TRBV5-4
D gene: -
J gene: TRBJ1-2
CDR3 protein: CASRRNVDSTNYGYTF
CDR3 DNA: TGTGCCAGCAGGAGGAATGTGGACAGTACTAACTATGGCTACACCTTC

clone size: few
V gene: TRBV4-3
D gene: TRBD2
J gene: TRBJ2-2
CDR3 protein: CASSHRSASGGDTGELFF
CDR3 DNA: TGCGCCAGCAGCCACCGCTCGGCTAGCGGGGGGGACACCGGGGAGCTGTTTTTT

clone size: many
V gene: TRBV2
D gene: TRBD2
J gene: TRBJ2-5
CDR3 protein: CASSTRLAGEETQYF
CDR3 DNA: TGTGCCAGCAGTACGAGACTAGCGGGGGAAGAGACCCAGTACTTC

clone size: many
V gene: TRBV20-1
D gene: -
J gene: TRBJ2-3
CDR3 protein: CSASDMNTDTQYF
CDR3 DNA: TGCAGTGCTAGTGACATGAACACAGATACGCAGTATTTT

clone size: many
V gene: TRBV7-9
D gene: -
J gene: TRBJ2-1
CDR3 protein: CASTPGPSSYNEQFF
CDR3 DNA: TGTGCCAGCACCCCGGGCCCCAGCTCCTACAATGAGCAGTTCTTC

clone size: many
V gene: TRBV7-3
D gene: TRBD2
J gene: TRBJ2-3
CDR3 protein: CASSRLAVRDTQYF
CDR3 DNA: TGTGCCAGCAGCCGACTAGCGGTACGGGATACGCAGTATTTT

clone size: many
V gene: TRBV20-1
D gene: -
J gene: TRBJ1-1
CDR3 protein: CSAREAGFTEAFF
CDR3 DNA: TGCAGTGCTAGAGAAGCGGGGTTCACTGAAGCTTTCTTT

clone size: -
V gene: TRBV7-8
D gene: TRBD2
J gene: TRBJ2-1
CDR3 protein: CASIQAGGPNNEQFF
CDR3 DNA: TGTGCCAGCATCCAAGCGGGAGGGCCAAACAATGAGCAGTTCTTC

clone size: -
V gene: TRBV13
D gene: -
J gene: TRBJ2-3
CDR3 protein: CASRPRGRPDTQYF
CDR3 DNA: TGTGCCAGCCGGCCACGGGGCCGTCCAGATACGCAGTATTTT

clone size: few
V gene: TRBV7-3
D gene: -
J gene: TRBJ1-2
CDR3 protein: CASSLGPSGNYTF
CDR3 DNA: TGTGCCAGCAGCTTAGGGCCTTCAGGAAACTACACCTTC

clone size: -
V gene: TRBV18
D gene: -
J gene: TRBJ2-6
CDR3 protein: CASSLRGGSGANVLTF
CDR3 DNA: TGTGCCAGCTCCTTGCGTGGGGGCTCTGGGGCCAACGTCCTGACTTTC

clone size: -
V gene: TRBV7-2
D gene: -
J gene: TRBJ1-5
CDR3 protein: CASSPQGSVQPQHF
CDR3 DNA: TGTGCCAGCAGCCCACAGGGATCGGTCCAGCCCCAGCATTTT

clone size: -
V gene: TRBV4-2
D gene: TRBD1
J gene: TRBJ1-4
CDR3 protein: CASSPLWRGRGRNNEKLFF
CDR3 DNA: TGTGCCAGCAGCCCCCTTTGGAGGGGGCGAGGGAGAAATAACGAAAAACTGTTTTTT

clone size: many
V gene: TRBV11-2
D gene: -
J gene: TRBJ2-7
CDR3 protein: CASSLDRGHEQYF
CDR3 DNA: TGTGCCAGCAGCTTAGATCGAGGGCACGAGCAGTACTTC

clone size: few
V gene: TRBV6-1
D gene: TRBD1
J gene: TRBJ1-5
CDR3 protein: CASSDAAGTGGQPQHF
CDR3 DNA: TGTGCCAGCAGTGACGCCGCCGGGACAGGGGGTCAGCCCCAGCATTTT

clone size: few
V gene: TRBV6-2/TRBV6-3
D gene: TRBD1
J gene: TRBJ2-1
CDR3 protein: CAIARQGASYNEQFF
CDR3 DNA: TGTGCCATCGCGAGACAGGGGGCATCCTACAATGAGCAGTTCTTC

clone size: few
V gene: TRBV5-1
D gene: -
J gene: TRBJ1-4
CDR3 protein: CASRSGPSNEKLFF
CDR3 DNA: TGCGCCAGCAGGTCCGGGCCCTCTAATGAAAAACTGTTTTTT

clone size: many
V gene: TRBV28
D gene: -
J gene: TRBJ2-6
CDR3 protein: CATLLWGAGANVLTF
CDR3 DNA: TGTGCCACCCTACTCTGGGGCGCTGGGGCCAACGTCCTGACTTTC

clone size: many
V gene: TRBV7-8
D gene: -
J gene: TRBJ2-5
CDR3 protein: CASSLQDSGSATQYF
CDR3 DNA: TGTGCCAGCAGCTTACAGGACAGCGGCTCAGCGACCCAGTACTTC

clone size: few
V gene: TRBV4-3
D gene: -
J gene: TRBJ2-3
CDR3 protein: CASSQVALGPGTDTQYF
CDR3 DNA: TGCGCCAGCAGCCAAGTCGCGCTAGGGCCGGGCACAGATACGCAGTATTTT

clone size: many
V gene: TRBV2
D gene: TRBD2
J gene: TRBJ2-7
CDR3 protein: CASSGGTRLEQYF
CDR3 DNA: TGTGCCAGCAGTGGGGGGACTAGACTCGAGCAGTACTTC

clone size: -
V gene: TRBV9
D gene: -
J gene: TRBJ2-7
CDR3 protein: CASSVSPGTYEQYF
CDR3 DNA: TGTGCCAGCAGCGTATCGCCGGGAACCTACGAGCAGTACTTC

clone size: many
V gene: TRBV14
D gene: TRBD1
J gene: TRBJ2-7
CDR3 protein: CASSQGSSGGLYEQYF
CDR3 DNA: TGTGCCAGCAGCCAAGGATCGTCAGGGGGCCTCTACGAGCAGTACTTC

clone size: once
V gene: TRBV18
D gene: -
J gene: TRBJ2-5
CDR3 protein: CASSPTEETQYF
CDR3 DNA: TGTGCCAGCTCACCGACAGAAGAGACCCAGTACTTC

clone size: many
V gene: TRBV7-3
D gene: -
J gene: TRBJ2-3
CDR3 protein: CASSLTQDTQYF
CDR3 DNA: TGTGCCAGCAGCTTAACTCAAGATACGCAGTATTTT

clone size: many
V gene: TRBV6-1
D gene: TRBD1
J gene: TRBJ2-5
CDR3 protein: CASRIRDRGWYF
CDR3 DNA: TGTGCCAGCAGGATCCGGGACAGGGGATGGTACTTC

clone size: -
V gene: TRBV2
D gene: -
J gene: TRBJ2-3
CDR3 protein: CASGQGGDTDTQYF
CDR3 DNA: TGTGCCAGCGGTCAGGGCGGGGACACAGATACGCAGTATTTT

clone size: -
V gene: TRBV7-9
D gene: -
J gene: TRBJ2-1
CDR3 protein: CASSPHPHGQETQFF
CDR3 DNA: TGCGCCAGCAGCCCCCACCCCCACGGGCAAGAGACCCAGTTCTTC